A selection of T cell receptor beta chains follows, all from one sample in a study of identical twins. TCRdb passed the 5' RACE reads through MiXCR, listing each CDR3 protein once. The sample records about 1.7 million distinct CDR3 sequences, less than 35% being singletons. The sequenced sample consisted of cord blood. Receptor source: a newborn girl in good health. CDR3s include the opening cysteine and the closing phenylalanine or tryptophan. Each record gives: V gene, D gene, clone size, J gene, CDR3 DNA, CDR3 protein. The D gene is left open where the match is weak. Size is omitted from some rows. Given values are once, few, many or a class for expanded clones.

V gene: TRBV25-1; D gene: -; clone size: few; J gene: TRBJ2-1; CDR3 DNA: TGTGCCAGCAGTGAAGGGAGGGGGCGCTTATACAATGAGCAGTTCTTC; CDR3 protein: CASSEGRGRLYNEQFF
V gene: TRBV12-3/TRBV12-4; D gene: -; clone size: -; J gene: TRBJ1-4; CDR3 DNA: TGTGCCAGCAGACCACAGGGAGGGGATGAAAAACTGTTTTTT; CDR3 protein: CASRPQGGDEKLFF
V gene: TRBV11-1; D gene: -; clone size: -; J gene: TRBJ2-4; CDR3 DNA: TGTGCCAGCGGACTATCTCTAGCCAAAAACATTCAGTACTTC; CDR3 protein: CASGLSLAKNIQYF
V gene: TRBV10-1; D gene: -; clone size: once; J gene: TRBJ2-3; CDR3 DNA: TGCGCCAGCTCCCAGGGGTGGGGCTTGGATACGCAGTATTTT; CDR3 protein: CASSQGWGLDTQYF
V gene: TRBV20-1; D gene: TRBD2; clone size: few; J gene: TRBJ2-7; CDR3 DNA: TGCAGTGCTAGTAGCATCAGCGGGAGGGTCTCCTACGAGCAGTACTTC; CDR3 protein: CSASSISGRVSYEQYF
V gene: TRBV20-1; D gene: TRBD1; clone size: -; J gene: TRBJ2-7; CDR3 DNA: TGCAGTGCTAGAAGCGGACAGGGTACGGGCGAGCAGTACTTC; CDR3 protein: CSARSGQGTGEQYF
V gene: TRBV5-6; D gene: TRBD1; clone size: few; J gene: TRBJ2-5; CDR3 DNA: TGTGCCAGCAGCTTCTACCACAGGGGTCGAGAGACCCAGTACTTC; CDR3 protein: CASSFYHRGRETQYF
V gene: TRBV7-8; D gene: -; clone size: few; J gene: TRBJ2-7; CDR3 DNA: TGTGCCAGCAGCTTAGCCCAAGACAGCGAGCAGTACTTC; CDR3 protein: CASSLAQDSEQYF
V gene: TRBV28; D gene: TRBD2; clone size: many; J gene: TRBJ2-1; CDR3 DNA: TGTGCCAGCAGTTGGCGGACTAGCGGGTTACAGTTCTTC; CDR3 protein: CASSWRTSGLQFF
V gene: TRBV12-3/TRBV12-4; D gene: -; clone size: -; J gene: TRBJ2-2; CDR3 DNA: TGTGCCAGCAGTTCCGGGACCCTGAACACCGGGGAGCTGTTTTTT; CDR3 protein: CASSSGTLNTGELFF
V gene: TRBV25-1; D gene: TRBD2; clone size: few; J gene: TRBJ2-1; CDR3 DNA: TGTGCCAGCAGTGTACTAGCCTGCGGACTAGCGGGAGTACATTGCGAGCAGTTCTTC; CDR3 protein: CASSVLACGLAGVHCEQFF
V gene: TRBV2; D gene: TRBD2; clone size: -; J gene: TRBJ2-4; CDR3 DNA: TGTGCCAGCAGGACTAGCGTCCTAGCCAAAAACATTCAGTACTTC; CDR3 protein: CASRTSVLAKNIQYF
V gene: TRBV20-1; D gene: TRBD2; clone size: -; J gene: TRBJ2-3; CDR3 DNA: TGCAGTGCTATGGGACTAGCGAATACAGATACGCAGTATTTT; CDR3 protein: CSAMGLANTDTQYF
V gene: TRBV19; D gene: TRBD1; clone size: -; J gene: TRBJ2-5; CDR3 DNA: TGTGCCAGTAGTCCCCGGACAGGGGGACCAGAGACCCAGTACTTC; CDR3 protein: CASSPRTGGPETQYF
V gene: TRBV27; D gene: TRBD2; clone size: -; J gene: TRBJ2-1; CDR3 DNA: TGTGCCAGCAGTTTTGAAGCGGGACTAGCGGTCCCGAGCTCCTACAATGAGCAGTTCTTC; CDR3 protein: CASSFEAGLAVPSSYNEQFF
V gene: TRBV20-1; D gene: -; clone size: -; J gene: TRBJ2-7; CDR3 DNA: TGCAGTGCTAGGATCGCGGGGCATTCCTACAATGAGCAGTACTTC; CDR3 protein: CSARIAGHSYNEQYF
V gene: TRBV2; D gene: TRBD1; clone size: -; J gene: TRBJ2-3; CDR3 DNA: TGTGCCAGCAGTGAAGCGACAGGGGAGAAAGATACGCAGTATTTT; CDR3 protein: CASSEATGEKDTQYF
V gene: TRBV6-6; D gene: TRBD1; clone size: -; J gene: TRBJ2-7; CDR3 DNA: TGTGCCAGCAGTTACTGGCGCGGGACAGGGGGCTACGAGCAGTACTTC; CDR3 protein: CASSYWRGTGGYEQYF
V gene: TRBV21-1; D gene: -; clone size: few; J gene: TRBJ2-7; CDR3 DNA: TGTGCCAGCAGCAAGGAGGGGGGGGGGTTTGCCTCCTACGAGCAGTACTTC; CDR3 protein: CASSKEGGGFASYEQYF
V gene: TRBV29-1; D gene: -; clone size: -; J gene: TRBJ1-1; CDR3 DNA: TGCAGCGTTGAAAGGACAACCCGGGAGAACACTGAAGCTTTCTTT; CDR3 protein: CSVERTTRENTEAFF
V gene: TRBV24-1; D gene: -; clone size: few; J gene: TRBJ2-5; CDR3 DNA: TGTGCCACCAGTGATTATGCAGAGACCCAGTACTTC; CDR3 protein: CATSDYAETQYF
V gene: TRBV20-1; D gene: -; clone size: -; J gene: TRBJ2-1; CDR3 DNA: TGCAGTGCCATACCTACTAGCCGTCATGAGTTCTTC; CDR3 protein: CSAIPTSRHEFF
V gene: TRBV29-1; D gene: -; clone size: few; J gene: TRBJ2-2; CDR3 DNA: TGCAGCGTCCCGGGCTCCCTGACAAACACCGGGGAGCTGTTTTTT; CDR3 protein: CSVPGSLTNTGELFF
V gene: TRBV29-1; D gene: -; clone size: -; J gene: TRBJ1-1; CDR3 DNA: TGCAGCGTTGTGAGGGGCACTGAAGCTTTCTTT; CDR3 protein: CSVVRGTEAFF
V gene: TRBV19; D gene: -; clone size: -; J gene: TRBJ1-2; CDR3 DNA: TGTGCCAGCCATCTAGGCGAAAACTATGGCTACACCTTC; CDR3 protein: CASHLGENYGYTF
V gene: TRBV5-1; D gene: TRBD1; clone size: few; J gene: TRBJ2-2; CDR3 DNA: TGCGCCAGCAGCCCTGACAGGGGATGGAACACCGGGGAGCTGTTTTTT; CDR3 protein: CASSPDRGWNTGELFF
V gene: TRBV29-1; D gene: TRBD1; clone size: -; J gene: TRBJ1-1; CDR3 DNA: TGCAGCGTTTGTAGGGGGCTCCCCAAGAACACTGAAGCTTTCTTT; CDR3 protein: CSVCRGLPKNTEAFF
V gene: TRBV2; D gene: TRBD2; clone size: -; J gene: TRBJ2-1; CDR3 DNA: TGTGCCAGCAGTGATTCGGCGGGAGATCAGTTCTTC; CDR3 protein: CASSDSAGDQFF
V gene: TRBV5-1; D gene: -; clone size: once; J gene: TRBJ1-1; CDR3 DNA: TGCGCCAGCAGCTCCCATGGCACTGAAGCTTTCTTT; CDR3 protein: CASSSHGTEAFF
V gene: TRBV20-1; D gene: -; clone size: few; J gene: TRBJ2-7; CDR3 DNA: TGCAGTGCTAGGGTAGGTCAACAGAACGAGCAGTACTTC; CDR3 protein: CSARVGQQNEQYF
V gene: TRBV7-9; D gene: -; clone size: -; J gene: TRBJ1-1; CDR3 DNA: TGTGCCAGCAGCACCCGACAGGACAACACTGAAGCTTTCTTT; CDR3 protein: CASSTRQDNTEAFF
V gene: TRBV5-1; D gene: -; clone size: -; J gene: TRBJ2-3; CDR3 DNA: TGCGCCAACAGCTTGGGAATCGGGCACCAAAGCACAGATACGCAGTATTTT; CDR3 protein: CANSLGIGHQSTDTQYF
V gene: TRBV6-1; D gene: -; clone size: -; J gene: TRBJ2-6; CDR3 DNA: TGTGCCAGCTCCTCGGGACCGTTCGTCTCTGGGGCCGACGTCCTGACTTTC; CDR3 protein: CASSSGPFVSGADVLTF
V gene: TRBV20-1; D gene: TRBD1; clone size: few; J gene: TRBJ2-7; CDR3 DNA: TGCAGTGCTAGGTGGACAGGCGAGCAGTACTTC; CDR3 protein: CSARWTGEQYF
V gene: TRBV9; D gene: TRBD2; clone size: few; J gene: TRBJ2-7; CDR3 DNA: TGTGCCAGCAGCCAAGCGGGAGTGGGTTCCGAGCAGTACTTC; CDR3 protein: CASSQAGVGSEQYF
V gene: TRBV5-1; D gene: TRBD2; clone size: -; J gene: TRBJ2-7; CDR3 DNA: TGCGCCAGCAGCTACACGACCGGGGGGACCATCTACGAGCAGTACTTC; CDR3 protein: CASSYTTGGTIYEQYF
V gene: TRBV28; D gene: TRBD2; clone size: -; J gene: TRBJ2-3; CDR3 DNA: TGTGCCAGCAGTCTCCTTAGCGGGAGGGCCACAGATACGCAGTATTTT; CDR3 protein: CASSLLSGRATDTQYF
V gene: TRBV4-2; D gene: -; clone size: -; J gene: TRBJ2-7; CDR3 DNA: TGTGCCAGCAGCCAAGAGGGGCCCCCGCCCGTAGACGAGCCGAGCTCCTACGAGCAGTACTTC; CDR3 protein: CASSQEGPPPVDEPSSYEQYF
V gene: TRBV27; D gene: TRBD2; clone size: -; J gene: TRBJ2-3; CDR3 DNA: TGTGCCAGCAGTTCTAGGACTAGCGGGGGAATAAGCACAGATACGCAGTATTTT; CDR3 protein: CASSSRTSGGISTDTQYF
V gene: TRBV14; D gene: -; clone size: many; J gene: TRBJ2-1; CDR3 DNA: TGTGCCAGCAGCCAAGATGGGGGACGAAGCTCCTACAATGAGCAGTTCTTC; CDR3 protein: CASSQDGGRSSYNEQFF
V gene: TRBV20-1; D gene: -; clone size: -; J gene: TRBJ2-5; CDR3 DNA: TGCAGTGCTAGTCACGGCCAAGAGACCCAGTACTTC; CDR3 protein: CSASHGQETQYF